In its sample, the clone carrying this TCR beta chain was seen a few times. What it recognizes is unknown. This entry belongs to a study of cytomegalovirus exposure and HLA in healthy donors. CDR1 is MGHRA and CDR2 is YSYEKL in the germline V gene. The CDR3 is 15 residues long. The V and J ends lost 5 bases and 0 bases respectively, with 14 bases between them. Whole-study results and caveats: V segments that were indistinguishable, TRBV6-2 and TRBV6-3 among them, were omitted from analysis.

Vbeta (60) and Jbeta (13) primers were used in the PCR. Sequencing was performed with immunoSEQ multiplex PCR; in TCRdb, only in-frame clones are kept and a portion is missing. The table records around 250,000 clones, roughly four fifths of them present only once. Sequencing was done on a sample of PBMCs. The rearrangement joins TRBV4-1 to TRBJ2-7; D might be TRBD2 (6 bases). The clonotype comes from a woman aged 55 to 70 in good health and CMV-seropositive. DNA of the CDR3: TGCGCCAGCAGCAACCTAGCGACAGACTCCTACGAGCAGTACTTC. It is translated as CASSNLATDSYEQYF.